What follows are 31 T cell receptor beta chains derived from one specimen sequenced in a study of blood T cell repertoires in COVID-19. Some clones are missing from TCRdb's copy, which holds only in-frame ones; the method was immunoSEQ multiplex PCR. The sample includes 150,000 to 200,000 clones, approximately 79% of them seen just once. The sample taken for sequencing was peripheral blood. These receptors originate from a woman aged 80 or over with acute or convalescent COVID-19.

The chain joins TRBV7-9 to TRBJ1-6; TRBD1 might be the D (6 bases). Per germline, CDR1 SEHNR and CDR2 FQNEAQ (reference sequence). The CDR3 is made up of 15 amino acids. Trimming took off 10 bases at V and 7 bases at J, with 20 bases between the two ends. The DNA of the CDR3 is TGTGCCACCGACACAGGGATTGGGGCCAATTCACCCCTCCACTTT. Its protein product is CATDTGIGANSPLHF.

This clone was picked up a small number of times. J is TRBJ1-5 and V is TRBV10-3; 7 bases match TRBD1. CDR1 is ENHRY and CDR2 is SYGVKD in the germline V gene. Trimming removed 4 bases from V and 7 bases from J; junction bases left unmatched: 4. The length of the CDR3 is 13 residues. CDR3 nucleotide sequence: TGTGCCATCAGTGGCGACAGGGCCCAGCCCCAGCATTTT. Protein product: CAISGDRAQPQHF.

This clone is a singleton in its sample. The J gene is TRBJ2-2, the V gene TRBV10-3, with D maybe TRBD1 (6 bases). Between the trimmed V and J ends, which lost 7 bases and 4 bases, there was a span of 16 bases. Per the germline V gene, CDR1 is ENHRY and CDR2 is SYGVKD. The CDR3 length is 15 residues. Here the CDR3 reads CAIKRSGEGTGELFF. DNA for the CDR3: TGTGCCATCAAGCGGTCAGGGGAAGGCACCGGGGAGCTGTTTTTT.

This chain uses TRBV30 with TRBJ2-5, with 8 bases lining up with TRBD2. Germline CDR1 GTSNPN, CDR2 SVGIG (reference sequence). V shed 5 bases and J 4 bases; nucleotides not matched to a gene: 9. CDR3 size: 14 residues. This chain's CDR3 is CAWAPGGVRETQYF. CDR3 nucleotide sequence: TGTGCCTGGGCCCCGGGGGGGGTTCGAGAGACCCAGTACTTC.

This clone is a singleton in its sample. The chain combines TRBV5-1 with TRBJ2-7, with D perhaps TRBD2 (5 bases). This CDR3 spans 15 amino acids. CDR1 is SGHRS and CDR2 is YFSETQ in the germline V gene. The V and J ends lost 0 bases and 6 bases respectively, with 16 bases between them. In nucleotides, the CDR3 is TGCGCCAGCAGCTTGGGGACTCCTCCTGTGGGCGAGCAGTACTTC. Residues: CASSLGTPPVGEQYF.

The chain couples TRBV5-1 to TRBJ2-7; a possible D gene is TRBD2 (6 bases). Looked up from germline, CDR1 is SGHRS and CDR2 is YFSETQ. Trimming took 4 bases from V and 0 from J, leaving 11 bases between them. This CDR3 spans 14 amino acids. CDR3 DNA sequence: TGCGCCAGCAGCGGGGGACTCAGCTCCTACGAGCAGTACTTC. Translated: CASSGGLSSYEQYF.

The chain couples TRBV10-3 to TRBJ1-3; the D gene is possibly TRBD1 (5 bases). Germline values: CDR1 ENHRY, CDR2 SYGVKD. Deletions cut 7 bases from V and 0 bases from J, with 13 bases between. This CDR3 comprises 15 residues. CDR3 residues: CAITPTEGSGNTIYF. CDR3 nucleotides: TGTGCCATCACCCCGACAGAAGGCTCTGGAAACACCATATATTTT.

The CDR3 DNA reads as TGTGCCAGCACCGAAGACAGGGGAAGCAATGAAAAACTGTTTTTT. Translating it yields CASTEDRGSNEKLFF. V usage is TRBV11-3 and J usage is TRBJ1-4, with 8 nucleotides matching TRBD1. Germline-derived CDR1 and CDR2 are SGHNT and YENEEA. Losses at the gene ends were 7 bases for V and 5 bases for J; bases not matched to a gene: 9. This CDR3 contains 15 residues. The full variable domain, in which reference TRBV11-3 and TRBJ1-4 provide the parts outside the CDR3, is EAGVVQSPRYKIIEKKQPVAFWCNPISGHNTLYWYLQNLGQGPELLIRYENEEAVDDSQLPKDRFSAERLKGVDSTLKIQPAELGDSAVYLCASTEDRGSNEKLFFGSGTQLSVL.

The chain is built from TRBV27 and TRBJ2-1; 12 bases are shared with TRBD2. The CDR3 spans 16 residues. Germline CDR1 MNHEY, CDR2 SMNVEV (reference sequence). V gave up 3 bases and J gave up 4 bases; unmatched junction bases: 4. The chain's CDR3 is CASSFSSGGAYNEQFF. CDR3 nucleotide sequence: TGTGCCAGCAGTTTCTCTAGCGGGGGGGCGTACAATGAGCAGTTCTTC.

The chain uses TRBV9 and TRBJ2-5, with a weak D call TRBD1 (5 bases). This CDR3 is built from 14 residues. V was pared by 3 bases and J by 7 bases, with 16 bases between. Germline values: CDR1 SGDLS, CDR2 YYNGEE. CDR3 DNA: TGTGCCAGCAGCGGTCGATGGGGCTTGGGGACCCAGTACTTC. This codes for CASSGRWGLGTQYF.

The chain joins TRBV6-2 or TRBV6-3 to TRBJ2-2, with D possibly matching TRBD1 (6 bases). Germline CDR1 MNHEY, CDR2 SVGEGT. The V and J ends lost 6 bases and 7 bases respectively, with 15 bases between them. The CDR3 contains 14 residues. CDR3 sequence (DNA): TGTGCCAGCAGGCCTACAGGGATGGGCGGGGAGCTGTTTTTT. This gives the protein CASRPTGMGGELFF.

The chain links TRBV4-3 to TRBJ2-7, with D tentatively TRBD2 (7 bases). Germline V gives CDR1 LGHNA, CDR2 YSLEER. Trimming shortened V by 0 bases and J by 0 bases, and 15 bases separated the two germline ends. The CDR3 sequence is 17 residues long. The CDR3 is CASSQDSSGGSSYEQYF. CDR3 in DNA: TGCGCCAGCAGCCAAGATTCCTCGGGGGGCTCCTCCTACGAGCAGTACTTC.

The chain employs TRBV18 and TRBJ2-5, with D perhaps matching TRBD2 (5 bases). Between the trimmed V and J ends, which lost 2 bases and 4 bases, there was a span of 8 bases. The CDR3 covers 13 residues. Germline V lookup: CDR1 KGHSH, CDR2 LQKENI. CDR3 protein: CASSPVAGETQYF. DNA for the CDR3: TGTGCCAGCTCACCAGTGGCGGGAGAGACCCAGTACTTC.

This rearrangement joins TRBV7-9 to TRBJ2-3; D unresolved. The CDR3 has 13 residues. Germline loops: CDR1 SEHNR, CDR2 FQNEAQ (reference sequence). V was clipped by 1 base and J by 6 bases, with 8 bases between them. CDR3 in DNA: TGTGCCAGCAGCTTAGTAACACCCGATACGCAGTATTTT. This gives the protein CASSLVTPDTQYF. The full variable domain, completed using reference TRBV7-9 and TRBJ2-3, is DTGVSQNPRHKITKRGQNVTFRCDPISEHNRLYWYRQTLGQGPEFLTYFQNEAQLEKSRLLSDRFSAERPKGSFSTLEIQRTEQGDSAMYLCASSLVTPDTQYFGPGTRLTVL.

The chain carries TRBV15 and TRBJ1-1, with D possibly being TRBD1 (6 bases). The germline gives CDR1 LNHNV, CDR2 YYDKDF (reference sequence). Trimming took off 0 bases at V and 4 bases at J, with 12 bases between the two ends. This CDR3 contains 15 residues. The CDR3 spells CATSRDNRVFTEAFF. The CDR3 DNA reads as TGTGCCACCAGCAGAGATAACAGGGTGTTCACTGAAGCTTTCTTT.

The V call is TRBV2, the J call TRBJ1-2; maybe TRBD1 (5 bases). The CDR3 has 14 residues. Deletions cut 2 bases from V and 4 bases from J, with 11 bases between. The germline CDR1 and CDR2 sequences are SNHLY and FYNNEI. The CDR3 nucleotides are TGTGCCAGCAGTGAACGTTTGCAGGGCTATGGCTACACCTTC. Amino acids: CASSERLQGYGYTF.

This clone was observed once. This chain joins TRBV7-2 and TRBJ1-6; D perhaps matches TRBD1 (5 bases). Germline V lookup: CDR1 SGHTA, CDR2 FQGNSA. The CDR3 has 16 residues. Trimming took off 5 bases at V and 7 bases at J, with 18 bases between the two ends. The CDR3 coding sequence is TGTGCCAGCAGCGAGGGACTCCTCGGCGGAAATTCACCCCTCCACTTT. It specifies CASSEGLLGGNSPLHF.

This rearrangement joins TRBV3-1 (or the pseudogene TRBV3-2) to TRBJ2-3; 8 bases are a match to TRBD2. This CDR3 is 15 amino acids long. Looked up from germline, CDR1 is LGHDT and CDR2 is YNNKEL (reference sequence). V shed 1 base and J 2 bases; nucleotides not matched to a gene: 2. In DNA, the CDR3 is TGTGCCAGCAGCCAAGGGCGGGAGGACACAGATACGCAGTATTTT. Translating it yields CASSQGREDTDTQYF.

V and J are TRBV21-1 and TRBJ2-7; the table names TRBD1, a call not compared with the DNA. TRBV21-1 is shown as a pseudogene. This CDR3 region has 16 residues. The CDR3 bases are TGTGCCAGCAGCAAAGAAGGGACAGGGGATTTCGGTGAGCAGTACTTC. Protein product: CASSKEGTGDFGEQYF.

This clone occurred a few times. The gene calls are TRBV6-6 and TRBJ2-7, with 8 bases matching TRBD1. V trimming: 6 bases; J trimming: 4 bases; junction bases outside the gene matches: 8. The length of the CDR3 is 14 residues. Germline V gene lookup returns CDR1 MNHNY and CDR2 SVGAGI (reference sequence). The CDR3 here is CASSKDRVEYEQYF. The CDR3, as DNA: TGTGCCAGCAGCAAGGACAGGGTGGAATACGAGCAGTACTTC.

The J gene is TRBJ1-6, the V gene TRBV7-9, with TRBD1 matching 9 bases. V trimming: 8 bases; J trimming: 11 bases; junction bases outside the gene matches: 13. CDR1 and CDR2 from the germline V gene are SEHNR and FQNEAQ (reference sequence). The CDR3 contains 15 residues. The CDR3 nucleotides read TGTGCCAGCGGACTCCATACAGGGGGCGCACCACCCCTCCACTTT. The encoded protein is CASGLHTGGAPPLHF.

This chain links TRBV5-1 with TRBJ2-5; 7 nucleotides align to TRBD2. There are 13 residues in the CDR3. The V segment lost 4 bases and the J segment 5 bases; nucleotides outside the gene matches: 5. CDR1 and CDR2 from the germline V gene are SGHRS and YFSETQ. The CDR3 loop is CASSTGGGETQYF. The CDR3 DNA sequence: TGCGCCAGCAGCACCGGGGGAGGGGAGACCCAGTACTTC.

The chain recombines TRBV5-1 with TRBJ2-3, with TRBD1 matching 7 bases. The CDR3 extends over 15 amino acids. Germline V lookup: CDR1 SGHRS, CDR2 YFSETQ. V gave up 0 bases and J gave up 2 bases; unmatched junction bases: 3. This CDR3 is CASSLGDRFTDTQYF. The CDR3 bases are TGCGCCAGCAGCTTGGGGGACAGATTCACAGATACGCAGTATTTT. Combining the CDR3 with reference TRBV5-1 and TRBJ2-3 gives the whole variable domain KAGVTQTPRYLIKTRGQQVTLSCSPISGHRSVSWYQQTPGQGLQFLFEYFSETQRNKGNFPGRFSGRQFSNSRSEMNVSTLELGDSALYLCASSLGDRFTDTQYFGPGTRLTVL.

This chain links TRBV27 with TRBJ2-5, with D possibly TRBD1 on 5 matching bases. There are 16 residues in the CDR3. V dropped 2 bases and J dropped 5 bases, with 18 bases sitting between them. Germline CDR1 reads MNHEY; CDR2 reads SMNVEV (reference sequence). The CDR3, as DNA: TGTGCCAGCAGTTTAGGAACAGGAATCAGGTGGGAGACCCAGTACTTC. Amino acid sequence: CASSLGTGIRWETQYF.

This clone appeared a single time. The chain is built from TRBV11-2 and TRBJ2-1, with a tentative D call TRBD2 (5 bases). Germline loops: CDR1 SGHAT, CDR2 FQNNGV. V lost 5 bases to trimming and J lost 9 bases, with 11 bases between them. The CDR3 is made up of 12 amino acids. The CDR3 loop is CASSPSRGEQFF. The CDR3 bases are TGTGCCAGCAGCCCGAGCCGGGGTGAGCAGTTCTTC.

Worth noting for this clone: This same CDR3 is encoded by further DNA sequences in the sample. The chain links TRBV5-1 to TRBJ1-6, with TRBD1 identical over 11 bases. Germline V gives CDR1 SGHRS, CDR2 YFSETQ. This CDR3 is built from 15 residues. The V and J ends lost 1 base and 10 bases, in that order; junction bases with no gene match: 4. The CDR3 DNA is TGCGCCAGCAGCTTGAAGGGACAGGGGGGATCACCCCTCCACTTT. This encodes CASSLKGQGGSPLHF. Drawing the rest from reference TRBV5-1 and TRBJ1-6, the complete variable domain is KAGVTQTPRYLIKTRGQQVTLSCSPISGHRSVSWYQQTPGQGLQFLFEYFSETQRNKGNFPGRFSGRQFSNSRSEMNVSTLELGDSALYLCASSLKGQGGSPLHFGNGTRLTVT.

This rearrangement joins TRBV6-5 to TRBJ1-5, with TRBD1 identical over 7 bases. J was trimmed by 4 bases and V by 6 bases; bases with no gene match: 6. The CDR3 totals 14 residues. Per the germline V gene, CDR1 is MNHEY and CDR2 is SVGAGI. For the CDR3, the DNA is TGTGCCAGCAGGGGACAGACAGAAAATCAGCCCCAGCATTTT. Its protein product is CASRGQTENQPQHF.

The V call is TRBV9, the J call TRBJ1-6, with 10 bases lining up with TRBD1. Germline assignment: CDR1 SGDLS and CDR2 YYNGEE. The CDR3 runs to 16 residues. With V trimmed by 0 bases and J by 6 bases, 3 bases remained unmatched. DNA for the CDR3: TGTGCCAGCAGCGTAGATGGGACAGGGGCTAATTCACCCCTCCACTTT. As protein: CASSVDGTGANSPLHF.

CDR3 amino acids: CASSQGLAGGPNYF. Here the CDR3 DNA reads TGCGCCAGCAGCCAAGGACTAGCGGGGGGCCCGAATTACTTC. V gene TRBV4-1 combines with J gene TRBJ2-5, with 13 bases aligning to TRBD2. This CDR3 has 14 amino acids. V lost 1 base to trimming and J lost 14 bases; unmatched junction nucleotides: 7. Germline CDR1 reads MGHRA; CDR2 reads YSYEKL.

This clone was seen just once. The CDR3 here is CASSPPGQLNPPLHF. Here the CDR3 DNA reads TGTGCCAGCTCACCACCGGGACAGTTAAATCCACCCCTCCACTTT. The chain has TRBV18 and TRBJ1-6; 7 nucleotides agree with TRBD1. Germline V gene lookup returns CDR1 KGHSH and CDR2 LQKENI. The CDR3 has 15 amino acids. The V and J ends lost 0 bases and 11 bases, in that order; junction bases with no gene match: 7.

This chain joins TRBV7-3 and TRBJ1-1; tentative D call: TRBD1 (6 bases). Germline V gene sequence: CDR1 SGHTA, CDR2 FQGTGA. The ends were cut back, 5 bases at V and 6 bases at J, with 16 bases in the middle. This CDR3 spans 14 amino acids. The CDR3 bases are TGTGCCAGCAGCCCCGGACAGACCGGGGCTGAAGCTTTCTTT. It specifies CASSPGQTGAEAFF.